This T cell receptor (beta chain) was obtained from a study of cytomegalovirus exposure and HLA in healthy donors. Worth noting for this clone: Its antigen is undetermined.

Overall study findings and caveats: Within an earlier analysis, most TCR beta V segments proved productive either about 90% or about 30% of the time. As was reported, the HLA-A and HLA-B alleles of most subjects were accurately predicted from TCR beta sequences. Later analysis placed DRB1 highest and HLA-C lowest in TCR association rates, which differed by HLA locus.

PCR employed 60 Vbeta and 13 Jbeta primers. TCRdb's copy holds only in-frame clones and misses some; the assay was immunoSEQ multiplex PCR. The sample yields 140,000 to 150,000 clones, roughly 80% seen once. CDR1 is MNHEY and CDR2 is SVGAGI in the germline V gene. V was clipped by 9 bases and J by 7 bases; unmatched bases: 8. The CDR3 has 14 amino acids. The genes are TRBV6-5 and TRBJ1-6, with 8 bases lining up with TRBD1. The material sequenced was PBMCs. The source of this sequence is a woman in her thirties or forties in good health and CMV-seropositive. The CDR3 nucleotides are TGTGCCAGTTATTCCGGGACAGGAAATTCACCCCTCCACTTT. The encoded protein is CASYSGTGNSPLHF.